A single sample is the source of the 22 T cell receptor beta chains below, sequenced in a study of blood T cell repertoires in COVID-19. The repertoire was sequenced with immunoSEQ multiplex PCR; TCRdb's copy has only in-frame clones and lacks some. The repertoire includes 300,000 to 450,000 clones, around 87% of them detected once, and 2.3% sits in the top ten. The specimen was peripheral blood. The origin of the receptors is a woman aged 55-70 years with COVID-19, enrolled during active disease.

The CDR3 region has the DNA TGTGCCAGCACCCGACGAGGACAGAACACCGGGGAGCTGTTTTTT. It yields the protein CASTRRGQNTGELFF. The rearrangement uses TRBV27 and TRBJ2-2; possibly TRBD1 for D (5 bases). There are 15 residues in the CDR3. Trimming removed 7 bases from V and 1 base from J, with 13 bases in between. Germline V gene data show CDR1 as MNHEY and CDR2 as SMNVEV (reference sequence).

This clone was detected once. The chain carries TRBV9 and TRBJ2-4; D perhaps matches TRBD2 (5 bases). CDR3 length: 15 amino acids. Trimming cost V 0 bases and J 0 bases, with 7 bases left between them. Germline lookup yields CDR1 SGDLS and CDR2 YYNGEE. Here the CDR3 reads CASSVGGVAKNIQYF. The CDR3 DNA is TGTGCCAGCAGCGTAGGGGGAGTAGCCAAAAACATTCAGTACTTC. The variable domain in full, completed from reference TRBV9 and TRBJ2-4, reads DSGVTQTPKHLITATGQRVTLRCSPRSGDLSVYWYQQSLDQGLQFLIQYYNGEERAKGNILERFSAQQFPDLHSELNLSSLELGDSALYFCASSVGGVAKNIQYFGAGTRLSVL.

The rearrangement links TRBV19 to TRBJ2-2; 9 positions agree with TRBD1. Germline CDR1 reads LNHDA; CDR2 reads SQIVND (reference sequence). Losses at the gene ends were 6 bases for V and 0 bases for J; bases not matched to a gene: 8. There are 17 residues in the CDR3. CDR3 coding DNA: TGTGCCAGTAGGGGGGGACAGGGTCGCTCGAACACCGGGGAGCTGTTTTTT. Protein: CASRGGQGRSNTGELFF.

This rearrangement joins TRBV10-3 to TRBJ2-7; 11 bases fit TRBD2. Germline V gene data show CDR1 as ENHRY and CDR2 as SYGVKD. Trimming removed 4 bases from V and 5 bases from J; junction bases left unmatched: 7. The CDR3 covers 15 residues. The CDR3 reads CAISVASGGKDEQYF. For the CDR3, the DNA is TGTGCCATCAGTGTCGCTAGCGGGGGGAAGGACGAGCAGTACTTC.

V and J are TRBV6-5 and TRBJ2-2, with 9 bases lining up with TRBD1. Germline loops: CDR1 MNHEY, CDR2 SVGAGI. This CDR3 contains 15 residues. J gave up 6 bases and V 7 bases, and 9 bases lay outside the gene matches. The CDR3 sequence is CASNNRGPDAGELFF. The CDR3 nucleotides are TGTGCCAGCAACAACAGGGGGCCGGACGCCGGGGAGCTGTTTTTT.

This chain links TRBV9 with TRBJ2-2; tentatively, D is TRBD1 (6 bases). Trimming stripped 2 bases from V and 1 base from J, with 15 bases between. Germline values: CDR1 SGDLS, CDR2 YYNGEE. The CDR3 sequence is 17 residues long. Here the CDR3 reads CASSVKRQALNTGELFF. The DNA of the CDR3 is TGTGCCAGCAGCGTCAAACGACAGGCATTGAACACCGGGGAGCTGTTTTTT. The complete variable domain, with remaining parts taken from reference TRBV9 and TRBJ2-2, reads DSGVTQTPKHLITATGQRVTLRCSPRSGDLSVYWYQQSLDQGLQFLIQYYNGEERAKGNILERFSAQQFPDLHSELNLSSLELGDSALYFCASSVKRQALNTGELFFGEGSRLTVL.

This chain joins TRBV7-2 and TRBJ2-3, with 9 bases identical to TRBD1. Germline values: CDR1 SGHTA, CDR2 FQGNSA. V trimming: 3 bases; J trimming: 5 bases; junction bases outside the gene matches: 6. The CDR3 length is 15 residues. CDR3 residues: CASSFVTGGIDTQYF. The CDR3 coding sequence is TGTGCCAGCAGCTTCGTGACAGGGGGTATAGATACGCAGTATTTT.

CDR3 amino acids: CASSEAGTGGICFF. The CDR3 nucleotides read TGTGCCAGCAGTGAAGCCGGGACAGGGGGCATCTGTTTCTTC. The V and J genes are TRBV6-1 and TRBJ2-1; 12 bases align to TRBD1. CDR3 length equals 14 residues. V trimming: 0 bases; J trimming: 16 bases; junction bases outside the gene matches: 7. Germline values: CDR1 MNHNS, CDR2 SASEGT.

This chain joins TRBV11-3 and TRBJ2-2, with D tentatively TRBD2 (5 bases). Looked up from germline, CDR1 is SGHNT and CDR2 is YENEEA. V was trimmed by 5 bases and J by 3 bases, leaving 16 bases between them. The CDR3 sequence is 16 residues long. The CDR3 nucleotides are TGTGCCAGCAGCGCCCAGGCTCGGGGTTACACCGGGGAGCTGTTTTTT. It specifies CASSAQARGYTGELFF.

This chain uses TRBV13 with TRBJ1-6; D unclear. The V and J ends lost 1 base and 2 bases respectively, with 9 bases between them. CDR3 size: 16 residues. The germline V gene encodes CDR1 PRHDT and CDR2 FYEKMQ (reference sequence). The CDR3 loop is CASSLARAAYNSPLHF. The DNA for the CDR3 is TGTGCCAGCAGCTTAGCGAGGGCGGCCTATAATTCACCCCTCCACTTT.

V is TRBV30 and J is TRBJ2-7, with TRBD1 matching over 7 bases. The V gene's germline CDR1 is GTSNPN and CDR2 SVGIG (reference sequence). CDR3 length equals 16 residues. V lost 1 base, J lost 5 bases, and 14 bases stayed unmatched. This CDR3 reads CAWSGPRTGKGHEQYF. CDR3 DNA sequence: TGTGCCTGGAGTGGCCCGAGGACAGGAAAGGGTCACGAGCAGTACTTC. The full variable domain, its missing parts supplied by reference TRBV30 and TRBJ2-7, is SQTIHQWPATLVQPVGSPLSLECTVEGTSNPNLYWYRQAAGRGLQLLFYSVGIGQISSEVPQNLSASRPQDRQFILSSKKLLLSDSGFYLCAWSGPRTGKGHEQYFGPGTRLTVT.

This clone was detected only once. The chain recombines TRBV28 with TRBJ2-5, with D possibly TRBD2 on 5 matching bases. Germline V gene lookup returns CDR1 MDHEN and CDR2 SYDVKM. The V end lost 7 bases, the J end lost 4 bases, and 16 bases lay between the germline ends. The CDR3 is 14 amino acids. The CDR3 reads CASNPTGILETQYF. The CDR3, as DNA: TGTGCCAGCAACCCGACGGGGATTTTAGAGACCCAGTACTTC.

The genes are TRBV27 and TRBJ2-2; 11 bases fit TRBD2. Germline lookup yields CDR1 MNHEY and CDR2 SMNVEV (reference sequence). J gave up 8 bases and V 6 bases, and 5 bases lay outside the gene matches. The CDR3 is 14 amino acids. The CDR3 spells CASRLAGGLGELFF. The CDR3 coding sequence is TGTGCCAGCAGATTAGCGGGGGGGCTTGGGGAGCTGTTTTTT.

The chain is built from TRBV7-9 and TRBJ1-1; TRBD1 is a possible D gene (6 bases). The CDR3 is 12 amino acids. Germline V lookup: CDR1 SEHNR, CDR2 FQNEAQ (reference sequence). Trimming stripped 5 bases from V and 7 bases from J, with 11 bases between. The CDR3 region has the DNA TGTGCCAGCAGCAGGGACATTTTTGAAGCTTTCTTT. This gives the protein CASSRDIFEAFF.

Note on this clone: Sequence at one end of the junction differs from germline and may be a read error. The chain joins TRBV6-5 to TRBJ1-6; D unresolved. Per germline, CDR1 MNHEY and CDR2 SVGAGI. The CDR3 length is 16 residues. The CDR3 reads CASSYSGGQDKSPLHF. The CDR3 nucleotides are TGTGCCAGCAGTTACTCGGGTGGGCAGGATAAATCACCCCTCCACTTT.

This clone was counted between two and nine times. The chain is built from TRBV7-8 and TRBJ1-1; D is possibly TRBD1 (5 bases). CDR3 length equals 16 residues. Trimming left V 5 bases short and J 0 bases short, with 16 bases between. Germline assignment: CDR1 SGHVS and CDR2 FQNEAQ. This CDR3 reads CASSPSRAVMNTEAFF. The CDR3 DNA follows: TGTGCCAGCAGCCCCAGCAGGGCCGTTATGAACACTGAAGCTTTCTTT.

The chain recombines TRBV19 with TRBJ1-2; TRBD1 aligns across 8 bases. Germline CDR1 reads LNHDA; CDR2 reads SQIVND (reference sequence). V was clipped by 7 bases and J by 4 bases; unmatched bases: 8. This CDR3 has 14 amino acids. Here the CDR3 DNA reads TGTGCCAGTACTGATCGGACAGGGCTCTATGGCTACACCTTC. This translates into CASTDRTGLYGYTF.

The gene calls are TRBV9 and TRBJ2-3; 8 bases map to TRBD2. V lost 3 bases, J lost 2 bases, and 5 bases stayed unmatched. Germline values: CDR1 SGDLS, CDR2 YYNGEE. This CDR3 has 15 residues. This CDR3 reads CASSADSGITDTQYF. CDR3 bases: TGTGCCAGCAGCGCCGATAGCGGGATCACAGATACGCAGTATTTT.

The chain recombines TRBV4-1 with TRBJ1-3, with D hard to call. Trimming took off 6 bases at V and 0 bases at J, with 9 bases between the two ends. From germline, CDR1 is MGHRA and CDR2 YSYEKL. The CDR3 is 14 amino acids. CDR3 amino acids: CASRGRDSGNTIYF. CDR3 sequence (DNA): TGCGCCAGCAGAGGGAGGGACTCTGGAAACACCATATATTTT.

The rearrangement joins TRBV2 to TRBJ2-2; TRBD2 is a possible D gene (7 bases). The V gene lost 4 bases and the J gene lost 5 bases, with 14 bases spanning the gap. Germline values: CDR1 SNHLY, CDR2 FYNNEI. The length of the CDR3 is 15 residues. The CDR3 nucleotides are TGTGCCAGCAGTGTGAGGGGGGGCCCGACCGGGGAGCTGTTTTTT. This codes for CASSVRGGPTGELFF. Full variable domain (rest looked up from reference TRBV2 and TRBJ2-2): EPEVTQTPSHQVTQMGQEVILRCVPISNHLYFYWYRQILGQKVEFLVSFYNNEISEKSEIFDDQFSVERPDGSNFTLKIRSTKLEDSAMYFCASSVRGGPTGELFFGEGSRLTVL.

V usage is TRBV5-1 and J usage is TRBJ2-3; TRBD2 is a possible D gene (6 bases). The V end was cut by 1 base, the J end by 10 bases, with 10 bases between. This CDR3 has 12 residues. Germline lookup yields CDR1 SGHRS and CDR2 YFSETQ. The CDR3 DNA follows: TGCGCCAGCAGCTTGCGGGACTCGGCGCAGTATTTT. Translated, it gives CASSLRDSAQYF.

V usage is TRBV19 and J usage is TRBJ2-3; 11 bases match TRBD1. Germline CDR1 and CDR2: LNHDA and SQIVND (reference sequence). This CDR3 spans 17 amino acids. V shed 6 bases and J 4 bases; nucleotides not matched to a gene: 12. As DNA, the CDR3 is TGTGCCAGTAGCTCGCGGTACGGGACAGGGGGAGCAGATACGCAGTATTTT. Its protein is CASSSRYGTGGADTQYF. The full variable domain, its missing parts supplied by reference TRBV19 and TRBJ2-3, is DGGITQSPKYLFRKEGQNVTLSCEQNLNHDAMYWYRQDPGQGLRLIYYSQIVNDFQKGDIAEGYSVSREKKESFPLTVTSAQKNPTAFYLCASSSRYGTGGADTQYFGPGTRLTVL.